A selection of T cell receptor beta chains follows, all from one sample in a study of T cell repertoires in cytomegalovirus infection. TCRdb reprocessed the reads via MiXCR and lists one record per CDR3 protein. The repertoire includes 110,000 to 150,000 distinct CDR3 sequences, approximately 30% of them detected once, and roughly 50% sits in the top ten. These receptors are not linked to any known antigen. The sequences come from CD8+ T cells from cultured PBMCs, collected from culture after CMV antigen stimulation. The receptors were sampled from a human donor in good health (CMV status not recorded). Some clones in this sample may be carry-over from other donors' samples. Each CDR3 is given with its conserved first and last residue. D genes are given only for firm matches. Size tells how often a clone was seen (once, few, many) or the class of an expanded clone, and some rows leave it out.

J gene,clone size,D gene,V gene,CDR3 DNA,CDR3 protein
TRBJ2-5,-,-,TRBV6-5,TGTGCCAGCAGGGGAACGGGTTCGGAGACCCAGTACTTC,CASRGTGSETQYF
TRBJ2-7,many,TRBD1,TRBV28,TGTGCCAGCAGTTTATTATACGTGGGGACAGGGAAATACGAGCAGTACTTC,CASSLLYVGTGKYEQYF
TRBJ2-5,-,TRBD2,TRBV20-1,TGCAGTGCTAGGGGGTCCGGACTAGCGGGGGGCACGGAGACCCAGTACTTC,CSARGSGLAGGTETQYF
TRBJ1-5,few,-,TRBV12-3/TRBV12-4,TGTGCCAGCAGCCTTGACAGTCAGCCCCAGCATTTT,CASSLDSQPQHF
TRBJ2-5,-,TRBD1,TRBV27,TGTGCCAGCAGTTCACAGGGGTACCAAGAGACCCAGTACTTC,CASSSQGYQETQYF
TRBJ1-2,few,-,TRBV12-3/TRBV12-4,TGTGCCAGCAGTACCGGGGCGCGTGGCTACACCTTC,CASSTGARGYTF
TRBJ1-1,-,-,TRBV15,TGTGCCACCAGCAGAGATCCGGCCGGAGAAGCTTTCTTT,CATSRDPAGEAFF
TRBJ1-4,few,-,TRBV2,TGTGCCAGCAGTGACGTGAATGACGGTCCTAATGAAAAACTGTTTTTT,CASSDVNDGPNEKLFF
TRBJ2-5,-,TRBD1,TRBV15,TGTGCCACCAGCAGGGGACAGCCGTACCAAGAGACCCAGTACTTC,CATSRGQPYQETQYF
TRBJ2-4,-,TRBD2,TRBV23-1,TGCGCCAGCAGTCAATCGGGTGGACTAGGACAACTAGCCAAAAACATTCAGTACTTC,CASSQSGGLGQLAKNIQYF
TRBJ2-1,many,-,TRBV11-2,TGTGCCAGCAGCTCACCAGGGGAGAAGAACTCCTACAATGAGCAGTTCTTC,CASSSPGEKNSYNEQFF
TRBJ2-1,-,TRBD2,TRBV2,TGTGCCAGCAGTGGTCCTAGCGGGGGCCCAGTGGATGAGCAGTTCTTC,CASSGPSGGPVDEQFF
TRBJ1-2,-,-,TRBV5-4,TGTGCCAGCACTACCCTCGTCGGGGCTGCCTATGGCTACACCTTC,CASTTLVGAAYGYTF
TRBJ2-3,-,-,TRBV12-3/TRBV12-4,TGTGCCAGCAGTCCCAGTCAACCCACAGATACGCAGTATTTT,CASSPSQPTDTQYF
TRBJ1-2,-,-,TRBV24-1,TGTGCCACCAGTGATGCTCCGGATCCAGGCCCCTATGGCTACACCTTC,CATSDAPDPGPYGYTF
TRBJ2-7,-,-,TRBV27,TGTGCCAGCAGTTTATCTCTCCGCTACGAGCAGTACTTC,CASSLSLRYEQYF
TRBJ2-2,-,-,TRBV28,TGTGCCAGCAGTTTGTCGGGACAATTGGAGCTGTTTTTT,CASSLSGQLELFF
TRBJ2-7,many,TRBD1,TRBV7-2,TGTGCCAGCAGCTTAGCGGTGGCAGGGGGTAGGTACGAGCAGTACTTC,CASSLAVAGGRYEQYF
TRBJ1-1,-,-,TRBV7-6,TGTGCCAGCATCAAAAATCTCGGAACCGAGAACACTGAAGCTTTCTTT,CASIKNLGTENTEAFF
TRBJ1-1,large,-,TRBV7-2,TGTGCCAGCAGCTTAACGGCGAACACTGAAGCTTTCTTT,CASSLTANTEAFF
TRBJ1-1,few,-,TRBV4-1,TGCGCCAGCAGCCAAGATCCCACTGAAGCTTTCTTT,CASSQDPTEAFF
TRBJ2-1,-,-,TRBV5-6,TGTGCCAGCAGCTTAGGGTTGGTATACAATGAGCAGTTCTTC,CASSLGLVYNEQFF
TRBJ2-3,few,-,TRBV6-5,TGTGCCAGCAGTACCCCCGGGGACAACACAGATACGCAGTATTTT,CASSTPGDNTDTQYF
TRBJ2-1,many,-,TRBV19,TGTGCCAGTAGTATGACCTTCCCCTCCTACAATGAGCAGTTCTTC,CASSMTFPSYNEQFF
TRBJ2-7,-,-,TRBV20-1,TGCAGTGCTAGAGATTACGTAGGACTAAGTTACGAGCAGTACTTC,CSARDYVGLSYEQYF
TRBJ2-1,-,-,TRBV2,TGTGCCAGCAGTGTCCCCAGGGAAGACAATGAGCAGTTCTTC,CASSVPREDNEQFF
TRBJ2-3,-,-,TRBV28,TGTGCCAGCAGTCACCGCGGGGGCACAGATACGCAGTATTTT,CASSHRGGTDTQYF
TRBJ1-1,few,TRBD1,TRBV6-2/TRBV6-3,TGTGCCAGCATACGGGGACAGGGAGCAACTGAAGCTTTCTTT,CASIRGQGATEAFF
TRBJ2-7,few,-,TRBV2,TGTGCCAGCAGTGAAAACTTGGGCACATACTACGAGCAGTACTTC,CASSENLGTYYEQYF
TRBJ1-1,few,-,TRBV19,TGTGCCAGTACCTTGGGGGTCACTGAAGCTTTCTTT,CASTLGVTEAFF
TRBJ2-1,many,-,TRBV27,TGTGCCAGCAGTTTACAGGGCACCCCCAATGAGCAGTTCTTC,CASSLQGTPNEQFF
TRBJ1-1,-,-,TRBV7-9,TGTGCCAGCAGCCCAATGAACACTGAAGCTTTCTTT,CASSPMNTEAFF
TRBJ2-6,few,TRBD1,TRBV12-3/TRBV12-4,TGTGCCAGCAGCCCGAGGACAGGGACGTCAGGTGGGGCCAACGTCCTGACTTTC,CASSPRTGTSGGANVLTF
TRBJ1-2,-,TRBD1,TRBV7-2,TGTGCCAGCAGCTTAGGCAGGGGGGCCTATGGCTACACCTTC,CASSLGRGAYGYTF
TRBJ1-5,-,-,TRBV7-9,TGTGCCAGCAGCGATGGGGCTAAGCCCCAGCATTTT,CASSDGAKPQHF